This T cell receptor beta chain was found in a study of blood T cell repertoires in COVID-19. This CDR3 contains 14 residues. Germline loops: CDR1 SGDLS, CDR2 YYNGEE. V lost 0 bases, J lost 6 bases, and 13 bases lay in between. Only in-frame clones appear in the TCRdb table, and some are missing; sequencing was by immunoSEQ multiplex PCR. The table lists about 50,000 clones, about nine tenths of them singletons. The chain couples TRBV9 to TRBJ2-7, with a possible D match to TRBD2 (5 bases). The receptor's source is a man in his forties with acute or convalescent COVID-19. Sequences were obtained from peripheral blood. CDR3 bases: TGTGCCAGCAGCGTAGCAACGGTCGAGGGCGAGCAGTACTTC. This translates into CASSVATVEGEQYF.